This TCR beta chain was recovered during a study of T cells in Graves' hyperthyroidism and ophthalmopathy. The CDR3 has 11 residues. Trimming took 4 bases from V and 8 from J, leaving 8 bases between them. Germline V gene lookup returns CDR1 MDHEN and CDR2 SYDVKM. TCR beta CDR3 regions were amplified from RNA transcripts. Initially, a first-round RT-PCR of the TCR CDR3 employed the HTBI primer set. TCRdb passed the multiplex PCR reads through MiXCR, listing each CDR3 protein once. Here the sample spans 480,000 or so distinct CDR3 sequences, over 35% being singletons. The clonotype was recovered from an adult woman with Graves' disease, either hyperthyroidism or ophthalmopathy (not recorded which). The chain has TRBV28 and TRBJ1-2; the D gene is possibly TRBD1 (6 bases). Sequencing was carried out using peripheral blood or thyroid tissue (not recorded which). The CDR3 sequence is CASSWGQGYTF. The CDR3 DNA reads TGTGCCAGCAGTTGGGGACAAGGCTACACCTTC.